This passage covers 29 T cell receptor beta chains from one sample sequenced in a study of T cells in Graves' hyperthyroidism and ophthalmopathy. Amplified TCR beta CDR3 regions derived from RNA transcripts. First-round RT-PCR with HTBI primers amplified the TCR CDR3 region. TCRdb analysed the multiplex PCR reads with MiXCR anew, one entry per CDR3 protein. The data show some 620,000 distinct CDR3 sequences, roughly 15% seen once. Material for sequencing was blood. The source of these receptors is a woman aged 25-40 years with Graves' hyperthyroidism.

This chain links TRBV7-9 with TRBJ2-5; D call uncertain. Germline V CDR1 and CDR2: SEHNR, FQNEAQ (reference sequence). The CDR3 has 13 residues. Trimming cost V 6 bases and J 1 base, with 9 bases left between them. The CDR3 sequence is CASRDGPQETQYF. The CDR3 coding sequence is TGTGCCAGCAGGGACGGACCCCAAGAGACCCAGTACTTC. The variable domain in full, with the rest retrieved from reference TRBV7-9 and TRBJ2-5, is DTGVSQNPRHKITKRGQNVTFRCDPISEHNRLYWYRQTLGQGPEFLTYFQNEAQLEKSRLLSDRFSAERPKGSFSTLEIQRTEQGDSAMYLCASRDGPQETQYFGPGTRLLVL.

This clonotype was seen ten or more times. The CDR3 sequence: CTIDLLSGTDTQYF. The CDR3 nucleotides read TGTACCATCGACCTTCTCTCGGGCACAGATACGCAGTATTTT. The V call is TRBV27, the J call TRBJ2-3; the D is unclear. Looked up from germline, CDR1 is MNHEY and CDR2 is SMNVEV (reference sequence). This CDR3 comprises 14 residues.

This clonotype turned up a few times. J is TRBJ2-2 and V is TRBV5-8, with D possibly TRBD1 on 5 matching bases. Trimming pared 4 bases from V and 5 bases from J, leaving 15 bases between. Germline V lookup: CDR1 SGHTS, CDR2 YDEGEE. This CDR3 is built from 15 residues. DNA for the CDR3: TGTGCCAGCAGCCGCTTAACAGGATATACCGGGGAGCTGTTTTTT. Translated, it gives CASSRLTGYTGELFF.

This clonotype occurred a few times. Possible read error: a much larger clone is one base away. Here the CDR3 reads CASSRSGRETQYF. As DNA, the CDR3 is TGTGCCAGCAGCCGTAGCGGGAGAGAGACCCAGTACTTC. The chain recombines TRBV5-4 with TRBJ2-5; the match to TRBD2 covers 9 bases. The CDR3 is made up of 13 amino acids. Losses at the gene ends were 4 bases for V and 4 bases for J; bases not matched to a gene: 2. The germline V gene encodes CDR1 SGHNT and CDR2 YYREEE (reference sequence).

This clonotype was counted many times. The V gene is TRBV2, the J gene TRBJ1-1, with D tentatively TRBD1 (5 bases). V lost 4 bases and J 7 bases, leaving 22 bases between the germline ends. The CDR3 sequence is 16 residues long. Per germline, CDR1 SNHLY and CDR2 FYNNEI. In nucleotides, the CDR3 is TGTGCCAGCAGTGTGAGAAGCACCGGGACCGAGAATGAAGCTTTCTTT. Its translation is CASSVRSTGTENEAFF. The whole variable domain, filled in from reference TRBV2 and TRBJ1-1, reads EPEVTQTPSHQVTQMGQEVILRCVPISNHLYFYWYRQILGQKVEFLVSFYNNEISEKSEIFDDQFSVERPDGSNFTLKIRSTKLEDSAMYFCASSVRSTGTENEAFFGQGTRLTVV.

This clonotype was counted ten times or more. The chain combines TRBV28 with TRBJ2-5; the match to TRBD1 covers 10 bases. CDR3 length: 16 amino acids. V was pared by 4 bases and J by 2 bases, with 7 bases of the junction left unmatched. CDR1 and CDR2 from the germline V gene are MDHEN and SYDVKM. As DNA, the CDR3 is TGTGCCAGCAGTTCTCCCGGGACAGGGGATCAAGAGACCCAGTACTTC. It codes for CASSSPGTGDQETQYF.

This clonotype appeared many times. V is TRBV14 and J is TRBJ1-1, with D unclear. The CDR3 is made up of 17 amino acids. Germline V gene data show CDR1 as SGHDN and CDR2 as FVKESK. The V end was cut by 1 base, the J end by 3 bases, with 18 bases between. CDR3 DNA: TGTGCCAGCAGCCAAGGGATCTCATGGCTTCCGGACACTGAAGCTTTCTTT. It yields the protein CASSQGISWLPDTEAFF. Full variable domain (rest looked up from reference TRBV14 and TRBJ1-1): EAGVTQFPSHSVIEKGQTVTLRCDPISGHDNLYWYRRVMGKEIKFLLHFVKESKQDESGMPNNRFLAERTGGTYSTLKVQPAELEDSGVYFCASSQGISWLPDTEAFFGQGTRLTVV.

This clonotype was seen ten or more times. The chain employs TRBV12-3 or TRBV12-4 and TRBJ2-7, with TRBD2 matching over 8 bases. The CDR3 loop spans 13 amino acids. Losses at the gene ends were 5 bases for V and 7 bases for J; bases not matched to a gene: 7. CDR3 sequence: CASSTGLAREQYF. CDR3 sequence (DNA): TGTGCCAGCAGTACTGGACTAGCTCGGGAGCAGTACTTC.

This clonotype has ten or more counts. This sequence joins TRBV7-2 and TRBJ2-7; D is possibly TRBD1 (6 bases). The V and J ends lost 4 bases and 1 base respectively, with 14 bases between them. In germline, CDR1 is SGHTA, CDR2 FQGNSA. This CDR3 is 15 amino acids long. CDR3 amino acids: CASSSTGAASYEQYF. Written as DNA, the CDR3 is TGTGCCAGCAGCTCGACAGGAGCCGCTTCCTACGAGCAGTACTTC. Using reference TRBV7-2 and TRBJ2-7 for the parts outside the CDR3, the full variable domain is GAGVSQSPSNKVTEKGKDVELRCDPISGHTALYWYRQSLGQGLEFLIYFQGNSAPDKSGLPSDRFSAERTGGSVSTLTIQRTQQEDSAVYLCASSSTGAASYEQYFGPGTRLTVT.

This clonotype was seen at least ten times. The rearrangement joins TRBV7-6 to TRBJ2-3, with D unclear. Trimming took off 0 bases at V and 0 bases at J, with 7 bases between the two ends. CDR3 size: 15 residues. Looked up from germline, CDR1 is SGHVS and CDR2 is FNYEAQ. CDR3 residues: CASSLAISSTDTQYF. CDR3 coding DNA: TGTGCCAGCAGCTTAGCGATTTCGAGCACAGATACGCAGTATTTT.

The rearrangement joins TRBV28 to TRBJ2-5, with 8 bases lining up with TRBD1. The CDR3 extends over 15 amino acids. Looked up from germline, CDR1 is MDHEN and CDR2 is SYDVKM. Trimming removed 7 bases from V and 9 bases from J; junction bases left unmatched: 16. The chain's CDR3 is CASIPRQGRRMAQYF. CDR3 DNA: TGTGCCAGCATTCCCCGACAGGGGAGACGGATGGCCCAGTACTTC.

There are many counts of this clonotype. This chain connects TRBV7-9 to TRBJ2-7, with 7 bases that match TRBD2. V lost 8 bases and J lost 1; bases outside the gene matches: 2. The CDR3 extends over 12 amino acids. In germline, CDR1 is SEHNR, CDR2 FQNEAQ (reference sequence). The CDR3 spells CASVGGSYEQYF. DNA for the CDR3: TGTGCCAGCGTCGGGGGGTCCTACGAGCAGTACTTC.

This sequence joins TRBV29-1 and TRBJ1-2; 8 bases line up with TRBD1. Germline V gene lookup returns CDR1 SQVTM and CDR2 ANQGSEA. This CDR3 region has 13 residues. The V and J ends lost 6 bases and 8 bases, in that order; junction bases with no gene match: 11. The CDR3 region is CSVRPDRAGGYTF. CDR3 DNA sequence: TGCAGCGTCCGGCCGGACAGGGCTGGGGGCTACACCTTC.

This clonotype came up a few times. V is TRBV24-1 and J is TRBJ2-5, with D tentatively TRBD1 (6 bases). The germline V and J ends were trimmed by 7 bases and 7 bases, with 21 bases remaining between them. Germline CDR1 is KGHDR and CDR2 is SFDVKD. This CDR3 comprises 15 residues. Here the CDR3 DNA reads TGTGCCACCAGATCAGCCGGGACACACCTTGGGACCCAGTACTTC. Protein product: CATRSAGTHLGTQYF.

This clonotype was picked up many times. The chain carries TRBV7-8 and TRBJ1-1; D is ambiguous. Germline loops: CDR1 SGHVS, CDR2 FQNEAQ. Trimming pared 5 bases from V and 5 bases from J, leaving 9 bases between. CDR3 length: 12 residues. CDR3 region: CASSQTGTEAFF. The CDR3 DNA reads TGTGCCAGCAGCCAGACGGGAACTGAAGCTTTCTTT.

This clonotype has only a few counts. CDR3 residues: CASSLDRAAYEQYF. As DNA, the CDR3 is TGCGCCAGCAGCTTGGACAGGGCGGCCTACGAGCAGTACTTC. The gene calls are TRBV5-1 and TRBJ2-7; maybe TRBD1 (6 bases). Germline V gene data show CDR1 as SGHRS and CDR2 as YFSETQ. There are 14 residues in the CDR3. Trimming stripped 0 bases from V and 2 bases from J, with 9 bases between.

This clonotype was counted ten times or more. This chain connects TRBV3-1 to TRBJ1-5; a weak D match, TRBD1 (5 bases). Per germline, CDR1 LGHDT and CDR2 YNNKEL (reference sequence). This CDR3 has 15 residues. Trimming left V 3 bases short and J 2 bases short, with 11 bases between. CDR3 residues: CASSQSGPGNQPQHF. In DNA, the CDR3 is TGTGCCAGCAGCCAGTCAGGGCCCGGCAATCAGCCCCAGCATTTT.

The chain carries TRBV6-5 and TRBJ2-6, with unresolved D. The CDR3 runs 11 residues. Trimming shortened V by 4 bases and J by 6 bases, and 1 base separated the two germline ends. Germline CDR1 and CDR2: MNHEY and SVGAGI. The CDR3 is CASSSANVLTF. The CDR3 nucleotides are TGTGCCAGCAGTTCGGCCAACGTCCTGACTTTC.

This clonotype appeared many times. V usage is TRBV28 and J usage is TRBJ2-5; D possibly corresponds to TRBD2 (5 bases). CDR3 length: 14 residues. Trimming pared 7 bases from V and 5 bases from J, leaving 17 bases between. Per germline, CDR1 MDHEN and CDR2 SYDVKM. Here the CDR3 reads CASKGVASDETQYF. In DNA, the CDR3 is TGTGCCAGCAAAGGAGTAGCGAGCGATGAGACCCAGTACTTC.

In this sample, this clonotype turned up a few times. V and J are TRBV30 and TRBJ1-2, with a possible D match to TRBD1 (5 bases). V dropped 2 bases and J dropped 7 bases, with 8 bases sitting between them. Germline V gives CDR1 GTSNPN, CDR2 SVGIG (reference sequence). The CDR3 loop spans 11 amino acids. Here the CDR3 DNA reads TGTGCCTGGAGTAAGGGGCTTGGCTACACCTTC. This gives the protein CAWSKGLGYTF.

A few counts support this clonotype. The chain is built from TRBV15 and TRBJ2-5; 8 nucleotides agree with TRBD1. V gave up 5 bases and J gave up 5 bases; unmatched junction bases: 10. The CDR3 contains 15 residues. Germline V gene lookup returns CDR1 LNHNV and CDR2 YYDKDF (reference sequence). This chain's CDR3 is CATSGRTGISETQYF. Here the CDR3 DNA reads TGTGCCACCAGCGGGAGGACAGGGATATCGGAGACCCAGTACTTC. The variable domain in full, with the rest retrieved from reference TRBV15 and TRBJ2-5, is DAMVIQNPRYQVTQFGKPVTLSCSQTLNHNVMYWYQQKSSQAPKLLFHYYDKDFNNEADTPDNFQSRRPNTSFCFLDIRSPGLGDTAMYLCATSGRTGISETQYFGPGTRLLVL.

The chain employs TRBV6-2 or TRBV6-3 and TRBJ2-5; 7 bases align to TRBD1. This CDR3 comprises 18 residues. The V gene end was trimmed by 8 bases and the J gene end by 2 bases; junction bases not matched to a gene: 20. Looked up from germline, CDR1 is MNHEY and CDR2 is SVGEGT. The CDR3 DNA is TGTGCCAGCCCACCCCAGTATATTGGGACAGACTCTCAAGAGACCCAGTACTTC. It is translated as CASPPQYIGTDSQETQYF.

This clonotype was counted many times. This chain connects TRBV5-6 to TRBJ1-1, with 9 bases fitting TRBD1. Trimming cost V 2 bases and J 4 bases; bases outside gene matches: 3. The CDR3 length is 14 residues. CDR1 and CDR2 from the germline V gene are SGHDT and YYEEEE. The CDR3 here is CASSFTGGITEAFF. The CDR3, as DNA: TGTGCCAGCAGCTTCACAGGGGGCATCACTGAAGCTTTCTTT.

The sample holds a few counts of this clonotype. This chain links TRBV20-1 with TRBJ2-3, with D perhaps matching TRBD2 (6 bases). This CDR3 is 12 amino acids long. From germline, CDR1 is DFQATT and CDR2 SNEGSKA (reference sequence). V shed 7 bases and J shed 4 bases, with 12 bases lying between them. The CDR3 here is CSVRGTSDTQYF. CDR3 sequence (DNA): TGCAGTGTACGCGGGACCTCAGATACGCAGTATTTT.

This clonotype was recorded many times. The gene calls are TRBV7-2 and TRBJ2-7; 10 nucleotides align to TRBD1. Per germline, CDR1 SGHTA and CDR2 FQGNSA. With 5 bases clipped from V and 3 bases from J, the junction kept 16 bases outside the gene matches. CDR3 length: 18 residues. The CDR3 DNA is TGTGCCAGCAGCGCCCGGGCCTTGGACAGGGGGGGAGTCTACGAGCAGTACTTC. Its translation is CASSARALDRGGVYEQYF.

This clonotype was counted at least ten times. The chain employs TRBV9 and TRBJ2-7; possibly TRBD1 for D (6 bases). Trimming took off 3 bases at V and 1 base at J, with 8 bases between the two ends. Germline CDR1 reads SGDLS; CDR2 reads YYNGEE. The CDR3 has 13 residues. The CDR3 loop is CASSAQGSYEQYF. The CDR3 region has the DNA TGTGCCAGCAGCGCACAGGGTTCCTACGAGCAGTACTTC.

V gene TRBV20-1 combines with J gene TRBJ1-5; D remains unclear. The CDR3 contains 13 residues. Per the germline V gene, CDR1 is DFQATT and CDR2 is SNEGSKA (reference sequence). Trimming removed 1 base at V and 6 bases at J, with 10 bases between. The CDR3 region has the DNA TGCAGTGCTAGAGCGTACGAGGGTCAGCCCCAGCATTTT. Protein sequence: CSARAYEGQPQHF.

This clonotype was detected only once. A single base separates this from a much larger clone, so it may be a read error. V gene TRBV24-1 combines with J gene TRBJ2-5; 8 bases line up with TRBD2. CDR3 length: 15 amino acids. CDR1 and CDR2 from the germline V gene are KGHDR and SFDVKD. CDR3 sequence reads: CATSDPREVQETQHF. CDR3 nucleotide sequence: TGTGCCACCAGTGATCCGCGGGAGGTCCAAGAGACCCAGCACTTC.

This clonotype has a count of ten or more. V usage is TRBV2 and J usage is TRBJ2-7; 11 bases match TRBD2. This CDR3 comprises 16 residues. Germline V gene lookup returns CDR1 SNHLY and CDR2 FYNNEI. The trim removed 4 bases at V and 1 base at J, leaving 6 bases unmatched. The CDR3 region is CASSAPTSGTSYEQYF. The CDR3 DNA follows: TGTGCCAGCAGTGCCCCGACTAGCGGGACTTCCTACGAGCAGTACTTC.